Detailed here is one T cell receptor (beta chain). The data originate from a study of control samples from healthy donors and cancer patients. Using immunoSEQ multiplex PCR, the repertoire was profiled, and TCRdb retains in-frame clones only, with some absent. Of 100,000 to 150,000 clones in the sample, about 90% were seen once. The CDR3 length is 12 residues. With 3 bases removed from V and 3 bases from J, the gap between germline ends came to 9 bases. The germline CDR1 and CDR2 sequences are GTSNPN and SVGIG (reference sequence). Material for sequencing was blood. V usage is TRBV30 and J usage is TRBJ2-7; possibly TRBD1 for D (6 bases). The receptor's source is a man aged 55 to 69 in good health. The CDR3 nucleotides are TGTGCCTGGAGAGGACAGAACTACGAGCAGTACTTC. Its protein is CAWRGQNYEQYF.